This T cell receptor beta chain stems from a study of blood T cell repertoires in COVID-19. Study-wide background: Sites in the United States, Italy and Spain provided acute and convalescent COVID-19 samples. In each case, the material was cDNA or gDNA derived from T cells, B-cell-depleted T cells, or PBMCs.

The CDR3 totals 18 residues. V shed 2 bases, J shed 7 bases, and the junction held 11 bases outside the gene matches. Germline V gene lookup returns CDR1 SGHTA and CDR2 FQGTGA. Original data processing: Nucleated cell number was recorded as an estimate derived from reference gene primer amplification. Sequencing used immunoSEQ multiplex PCR; TCRdb keeps in-frame clones, though not all of them. That table is the source of V, J and clone size, and D and trimming were worked out from the DNA. The sample comprises about 42,000 clones, roughly nine tenths of which are singletons, and 19% rests with the top ten.

This chain uses TRBV7-3 with TRBJ2-2, with 12 nucleotides matching TRBD1. The sequencing sample was made of peripheral blood. The sequence was obtained from a man in his 70s with active COVID-19. The CDR3 spells CASSLSPPGQGAHGELFF. The DNA of the CDR3 is TGTGCCAGCAGCTTATCGCCACCGGGACAGGGGGCCCACGGGGAGCTGTTTTTT.